This T cell receptor (beta chain) appears in the sequencing data of a study of blood T cell repertoires in COVID-19. Overall study: COVID-19 samples, acute and convalescent, were from the United States, Italy and Spain.

Repertoires were generated with immunoSEQ multiplex PCR, while TCRdb's copy carries only in-frame clones and drops some. The table shows 200,000 to 250,000 clones, with more than 70% occurring only once. The TCR sequence derives from a man aged 50 to 60 with COVID-19, enrolled during active disease. Sequencing was carried out using peripheral blood.

The CDR3 DNA is TGTGCCAGTACCCAAGACACGATTAACTATGGCTACACCTTC. This codes for CASTQDTINYGYTF. V gene TRBV19 combines with J gene TRBJ1-2; D ambiguous. The CDR3 length is 14 residues. Germline CDR1 is LNHDA and CDR2 is SQIVND (reference sequence). V was trimmed by 7 bases and J by 1 base, leaving 13 bases between them.